This T cell receptor beta chain was sequenced during a study of T cell responses to AZD1222 COVID-19 vaccine. Here immunoSEQ multiplex PCR was the method, and the copy in TCRdb shows in-frame clones only, minus some. The repertoire holds about 97,000 clones, with approximately 91% as singletons. The sequenced sample was peripheral blood, obtained on day 0 of AZD1222 vaccination. The TCR comes from an adult in good health.

The chain's CDR3 is CASKGDSNQPQHF. CDR3 in DNA: TGTGCCAGCAAGGGAGATAGCAATCAGCCCCAGCATTTT. This chain links TRBV2 with TRBJ1-5; D uncertain. Germline assignment: CDR1 SNHLY and CDR2 FYNNEI. This CDR3 is 13 amino acids long. The V and J ends lost 7 bases and 0 bases respectively, with 7 bases between them.